This record concerns one T cell receptor beta chain sequence. Its antigen specificity is not known. Within one base of it there is no much larger clone, and no base qualities were kept. The CDR3 goes from the cysteine to the phenylalanine over 15 residues. Only CDR3 DNA remains: 45 bases, in frame from the first base. V trim: 2 bases; J trim: 4 bases; unmatched bases: 5. The CDR1 and CDR2 encoded by the germline V gene (reference sequence) are MNHEY and SMNVEV. The data derive from a study of CD8 T cells in Susac syndrome (dated by TCRdb to between 2017 and 2020). With regard to the full study: Repertoire sequencing was used to test whether CD8+ T cell activation and differentiation in Susac syndrome was antigen driven. What the work shows at the level of the full study, not this receptor alone: The number of individuals in the TCR sequencing and HLA analysis was acknowledged as relatively small.

Peripheral blood CD8+ and CD4+ T cells from healthy donors, Susac syndrome patients and multiple sclerosis patients were profiled using high-throughput TCR beta sequencing. The multiple sclerosis controls were treatment-naive patients who had stable or active relapsing-remitting disease and met the revised McDonald criteria. Bulk CD8+ and CD4+ T cells were purified magnetically by negative isolation, whereas CD8+ TEMRA cells were enriched by FACS. Blood was drawn into EDTA tubes, processed within 24 hours, and PBMCs were isolated by density gradient centrifugation. PBMCs destined for TCR sequencing were cryopreserved in liquid nitrogen and later thawed in a 37 °C water bath. The sorted or isolated CD4+, CD8+ and CD8+ TEMRA cells reached a purity of at least 90%. RNA was extracted with the RNeasy kit and about 0.5 to 1 ug was reverse transcribed using random hexamers. The immunoSEQ multiplex PCR assay, which covers 54 Vbeta and 13 Jbeta segments, was used to amplify TCR beta CDR3 regions. PCR amplification bias was corrected by using a synthetic template baseline for primer optimization and computational correction. On the authors' methods: Reads were assigned to V, D and J genes according to IMGT and analyzed in immunoSEQ Analyzer, with only productive sequences retained. Clonality was computed as one minus Shannon entropy normalized by log2 of the number of productive unique sequences. Public and private clones were assessed among the 100 most prevalent clones of each patient and control. Clones were defined as Susac-specific if absent from the healthy and MS cohorts, from approximately 1,100 published viral clones and from other ImmuneACCESS disease sequences. The public reads were reprocessed in TCRdb via fastp at Q25 and MiXCR, keeping in-frame beta chains. Each entry is one CDR3 protein sequence, shown with its most common DNA and genes. These V and J calls rely on TCRdb rather than the paper's analysis. Counted in this sample were some 190,000 distinct CDR3 sequences; around 95% of them appeared once. 0.093% of the sample is taken by the ten largest.

Input material: CD4+ T cells from PBMCs. This clonotype originated in a human donor with multiple sclerosis. The chain was built from TRBV27 and TRBJ2-3, with 8 bases matching TRBD2. CDR3 sequence: CASSLGGGPPDTQYF. The DNA sequence is TGTGCCAGCAGTTTAGGCGGGGGGCCCCCAGATACGCAGTATTTT.